One sample yielded the 5 T cell receptor beta chains listed below, sequenced in a study of blood T cell repertoires in COVID-19. Assay used: immunoSEQ multiplex PCR; TCRdb lists only in-frame clones, some missing. Of fewer than 250,000 clones in the sample, around four fifths were seen once. Material for sequencing was peripheral blood. These receptors came from a man in his fifties or sixties with COVID-19, enrolled during active disease.

The J gene is TRBJ1-4, the V gene TRBV7-9; 10 nucleotides match TRBD1. In germline, CDR1 is SEHNR, CDR2 FQNEAQ (reference sequence). Trimming at V came to 4 bases and at J to 8 bases, leaving 7 bases not matched to a gene. This CDR3 is built from 15 residues. This chain's CDR3 is CASSSGQGEGEKLFF. The CDR3 region has the DNA TGTGCCAGCAGCTCCGGACAGGGGGAGGGCGAAAAACTGTTTTTT.

The J gene is TRBJ2-2, the V gene TRBV6-1; TRBD2 agrees at 9 bases. Germline CDR1 and CDR2: MNHNS and SASEGT. CDR3 length equals 20 residues. After removal of 4 bases from V and 6 bases from J, the junction contained 21 bases not matched to a gene. The CDR3 region is CASSGPAGGIMVVLSGELFF. The CDR3 DNA follows: TGTGCCAGCAGTGGGCCAGCGGGAGGCATCATGGTAGTTTTGTCCGGGGAGCTGTTTTTT.

The genes are TRBV27 and TRBJ1-5, with 7 bases lining up with TRBD1. This CDR3 has 15 residues. The germline V gene encodes CDR1 MNHEY and CDR2 SMNVEV (reference sequence). Trimming cost V 6 bases and J 1 base; bases outside gene matches: 6. Here the CDR3 DNA reads TGTGCCAGCAGGACCGGGACAGAGAGCAATCAGCCCCAGCATTTT. As protein: CASRTGTESNQPQHF.

The CDR3 reads CASSAQGAGTQYF. CDR3 DNA: TGTGCCAGCAGCGCACAGGGGGCGGGAACGCAGTATTTT. The rearrangement uses TRBV5-4 and TRBJ2-3; TRBD1 matches 9 bases. Germline values: CDR1 SGHNT, CDR2 YYREEE (reference sequence). There are 13 residues in the CDR3. Trimming took 4 bases from V and 9 from J; bases not matched to a gene: 6.

This clone was observed once. The gene calls are TRBV19 and TRBJ1-4, with TRBD1 identical over 7 bases. This CDR3 region has 15 residues. With 5 bases clipped from V and 8 bases from J, the junction kept 11 bases outside the gene matches. From germline, CDR1 is LNHDA and CDR2 SQIVND (reference sequence). CDR3 loop: CASSLQTGLYEKLFF. The DNA for the CDR3 is TGTGCCAGTAGTCTCCAGACAGGGCTCTACGAAAAACTGTTTTTT. The variable domain in full, completed from reference TRBV19 and TRBJ1-4, reads DGGITQSPKYLFRKEGQNVTLSCEQNLNHDAMYWYRQDPGQGLRLIYYSQIVNDFQKGDIAEGYSVSREKKESFPLTVTSAQKNPTAFYLCASSLQTGLYEKLFFGSGTQLSVL.